What follows are 21 T cell receptor beta chains derived from one specimen sequenced in a study of T-cell reconstitution after alpha-beta-depleted transplantation in children (dated by TCRdb to the mid-2010s). The treatment or condition label for this specimen denotes: allogeneic hematopoietic cell transplantation with graft depleted of TCRalphabeta T cells and CD19 B cells. The library was obtained by PCR. The listed sequencing device is Illumina HiSeq 2500. Molecular barcoding was employed in the preparation of TCR libraries, with unique molecular identifiers being used to normalize TCRbeta repertoire quantification. TCRdb reprocessed the public reads (quality trimming at Q25 with fastp, clone calling with MiXCR) and kept in-frame beta chains. When rows share a CDR3 protein, they turn into one entry using the most common DNA and genes. Present in this sample are a few hundred thousand distinct CDR3 sequences, 10% of which were seen just once. The top ten clonotypes cover less than 8% of the sample.

The sample in question was PBMCs, obtained before TCRalphabeta/CD19-depleted stem cell transplant. These receptors were collected from a boy less than two years old with acute myeloid leukemia, due to receive a stem cell transplant.

At least ten counts were recorded for this clonotype. This chain uses TRBV28 with TRBJ2-7; D possibly corresponds to TRBD2 (6 bases). Trimming shortened V by 6 bases and J by 0 bases, and 15 bases separated the two germline ends. The CDR3 consists of 15 residues. Per germline, CDR1 MDHEN and CDR2 SYDVKM. For the CDR3, the DNA is TGTGCCAGCAGCAGCCCTAGCGTGGACTCCTACGAGCAGTACTTC. Its protein product is CASSSPSVDSYEQYF. Based on the CDR3 plus reference TRBV28 and TRBJ2-7, the full variable domain is DVKVTQSSRYLVKRTGEKVFLECVQDMDHENMFWYRQDPGLGLRLIYFSYDVKMKEKGDIPEGYSVSREKKERFSLILESASTNQTSMYLCASSSPSVDSYEQYFGPGTRLTVT.

The sample holds many counts of this clonotype. The CDR3 DNA follows: TGTGCCATCAGTGATGGAAGGCTCGAGAACTATGGCTACACCTTC. Protein product: CAISDGRLENYGYTF. This sequence joins TRBV10-3 and TRBJ1-2; D uncertain. Germline CDR1 ENHRY, CDR2 SYGVKD. The CDR3 totals 15 residues. V gave up 3 bases and J gave up 2 bases, with 13 bases separating them.

Many counts were recorded for this clonotype. The chain carries TRBV7-9 and TRBJ2-7; 13 bases are a match to TRBD2. Germline values: CDR1 SEHNR, CDR2 FQNEAQ (reference sequence). CDR3 length: 15 amino acids. J was trimmed by 7 bases and V by 5 bases; bases with no gene match: 8. CDR3 sequence (DNA): TGTGCCAGCAGCCCCGGACTAGCGGGAGTATGGGAGCAGTACTTC. Protein: CASSPGLAGVWEQYF.

This clonotype was detected ten times or more. The rearrangement joins TRBV4-2 to TRBJ1-2, with D hard to call. V dropped 0 bases and J dropped 2 bases, with 19 bases sitting between them. Germline V gene lookup returns CDR1 LGHNA and CDR2 YNFKEQ. The CDR3 runs 18 residues. CDR3 protein: CASSQDPKGQVRNYGYTF. CDR3 in DNA: TGTGCCAGCAGCCAAGATCCTAAGGGCCAGGTCCGCAACTATGGCTACACCTTC.

This clonotype was seen many times. This chain connects TRBV6-4 to TRBJ2-1; D not resolved. V lost 0 bases and J lost 7, with 7 bases in between. The CDR3 is 13 amino acids. Germline V gives CDR1 MRHNA, CDR2 SNTAGT. The CDR3 DNA is TGTGCCAGCAGTGACTCAGAGTTTAATGAGCAGTTCTTC. Its translation is CASSDSEFNEQFF.

A word on this clonotype: A much larger clone differs by one base, so this may be a read error. This CDR3 is missing its conserved last phenylalanine or tryptophan, likely due to a read error. The rearrangement links TRBV20-1 to TRBJ2-3, with D hard to call. The CDR3 contains 11 residues. The germline V gene encodes CDR1 DFQATT and CDR2 SNEGSKA (reference sequence). The V end lost 6 bases, the J end lost 1 base, and 5 bases lay between the germline ends. CDR3 region: CSAERTDTQYS. In DNA, the CDR3 is TGCAGTGCCGAGCGCACAGATACGCAGTATTCT.

This clonotype was picked up many times. This chain connects TRBV24-1 to TRBJ2-1, with 9 bases identical to TRBD2. V lost 4 bases to trimming and J lost 1 base; unmatched junction nucleotides: 10. Germline V gene lookup returns CDR1 KGHDR and CDR2 SFDVKD. This CDR3 has 18 residues. As DNA, the CDR3 is TGTGCCACCAGTGACCCCGGGGTAGCGGGGGAGTCCTACAATGAGCAGTTCTTC. It yields the protein CATSDPGVAGESYNEQFF.

This sequence joins TRBV29-1 and TRBJ2-3, with TRBD1 matching over 8 bases. The CDR3 is 14 residues long. The J segment lost 6 bases and the V segment lost 6 bases, leaving 11 bases of the junction unmatched. Germline assignment: CDR1 SQVTM and CDR2 ANQGSEA. Here the CDR3 reads CSVEDREKVDTQYF. The CDR3 DNA sequence: TGCAGCGTGGAGGACAGGGAAAAAGTGGATACGCAGTATTTT.

Ten or more counts support this clonotype. V gene TRBV20-1 combines with J gene TRBJ2-3; 11 nucleotides agree with TRBD2. In germline, CDR1 is DFQATT, CDR2 SNEGSKA (reference sequence). Losses at the gene ends were 0 bases for V and 3 bases for J; bases not matched to a gene: 8. CDR3 length equals 17 residues. CDR3: CSARDRASGGLTDTQYF. CDR3 in DNA: TGCAGTGCTAGAGATCGGGCTAGCGGGGGGCTGACAGATACGCAGTATTTT.

With regard to this clonotype: One base away lies a much larger clone, so this may be a sequencing read error. This chain uses TRBV28 with TRBJ2-7; D not certain. Between the trimmed V and J ends, which lost 6 bases and 5 bases, there was a span of 14 bases. Germline V gene sequence: CDR1 MDHEN, CDR2 SYDVKM. The CDR3 consists of 13 residues. The CDR3 region is CASSYGLPDEQYF. The CDR3 region has the DNA TGTGCCAGCAGCTACGGGCTCCCGGACGAGCAGTACTTC. Variable domain in full (rest from reference TRBV28 and TRBJ2-7): DVKVTQSSRYLVKRTGEKVFLECVQDMDHENMFWYRQDPGLGLRLIYFSYDVKMKEKGDIPEGYSVSREKKERFSLILESASTNQTSMYLCASSYGLPDEQYFGPGTRLTVT.

Many counts were recorded for this clonotype. The V gene is TRBV20-1, the J gene TRBJ2-3; 8 nucleotides match TRBD2. The CDR3 is 15 residues long. CDR1 and CDR2 from the germline V gene are DFQATT and SNEGSKA (reference sequence). Unmatched junction bases numbered 11, after V lost 5 bases and J lost 4 bases. CDR3 residues: CSASTSGPEADTQYF. The CDR3 coding sequence is TGCAGTGCTTCCACTAGCGGCCCTGAGGCAGATACGCAGTATTTT.

The chain combines TRBV7-3 with TRBJ1-6, with D uncertain. CDR3 length: 12 residues. Germline CDR1 is SGHTA and CDR2 is FQGTGA. V lost 8 bases, J lost 10 bases, and 12 bases lay in between. The CDR3 nucleotides read TGTGCCAGCGGCGGCGGGGTCTCACCCCTCCACTTT. This encodes CASGGGVSPLHF.

J is TRBJ2-2 and V is TRBV5-1; 9 nucleotides line up with TRBD2. Germline CDR1 reads SGHRS; CDR2 reads YFSETQ. Unmatched junction bases numbered 5, after V lost 4 bases and J lost 7 bases. This CDR3 has 14 residues. The CDR3 DNA reads TGCGCCAGCAGCGGGGGACTAGCAGTCGGGGAGCTGTTTTTT. Translated, it gives CASSGGLAVGELFF.

This clonotype came up many times. The chain links TRBV5-1 to TRBJ2-7; 10 nucleotides agree with TRBD1. CDR1 is SGHRS and CDR2 is YFSETQ in the germline V gene. The V gene end was trimmed by 4 bases and the J gene end by 7 bases; junction bases not matched to a gene: 8. The CDR3 contains 14 residues. CDR3: CASSEGQGMGEQYF. The CDR3 DNA sequence: TGCGCCAGCAGCGAGGGACAGGGGATGGGAGAGCAGTACTTC.

This clonotype has ten or more counts. The V call is TRBV12-3 or TRBV12-4, the J call TRBJ2-2; D unclear. Trimming removed 5 bases at V and 8 bases at J, with 6 bases between. This CDR3 region has 11 residues. In nucleotides, the CDR3 is TGTGCCAGCAGTGGAAATGGGGAGCTGTTTTTT. Translation gives CASSGNGELFF.

The chain recombines TRBV7-2 with TRBJ2-6; 7 bases are shared with TRBD1. The J segment lost 2 bases and the V segment lost 5 bases, leaving 6 bases of the junction unmatched. This CDR3 is 16 amino acids long. CDR1 and CDR2 from the germline V gene are SGHTA and FQGNSA. The CDR3 reads CASSPGQSPGANVLTF. The CDR3 bases are TGTGCCAGCAGCCCGGGACAGTCCCCTGGGGCCAACGTCCTGACTTTC. The full variable domain, its missing parts supplied by reference TRBV7-2 and TRBJ2-6, is GAGVSQSPSNKVTEKGKDVELRCDPISGHTALYWYRQSLGQGLEFLIYFQGNSAPDKSGLPSDRFSAERTGGSVSTLTIQRTQQEDSAVYLCASSPGQSPGANVLTFGAGSRLTVL.

This clonotype has ten or more counts. The chain combines TRBV10-3 with TRBJ2-7; a possible D gene is TRBD1 (5 bases). CDR1 is ENHRY, CDR2 SYGVKD, per germline. The length of the CDR3 is 13 residues. Deletions cut 4 bases from V and 2 bases from J, with 9 bases between. This CDR3 is CAISVTGTYEQYF. The CDR3 DNA is TGTGCCATCAGTGTAACAGGAACCTACGAGCAGTACTTC.

This clonotype has a handful of counts. The chain joins TRBV7-2 to TRBJ2-4; TRBD2 matches at 8 bases. This CDR3 is 14 amino acids long. The ends lost 3 bases at V and 11 bases at J; junction bases unmatched: 9. Germline V gene lookup returns CDR1 SGHTA and CDR2 FQGNSA. The CDR3 nucleotides read TGTGCCAGCAGCTTCGACGGGGGGGGTGCCCTTCAGTACTTC. This translates into CASSFDGGGALQYF. Variable domain in full (rest from reference TRBV7-2 and TRBJ2-4): GAGVSQSPSNKVTEKGKDVELRCDPISGHTALYWYRQSLGQGLEFLIYFQGNSAPDKSGLPSDRFSAERTGGSVSTLTIQRTQQEDSAVYLCASSFDGGGALQYFGAGTRLSVL.

This clonotype has only a few counts. This chain connects TRBV5-6 to TRBJ1-2, with unresolved D. Germline V gives CDR1 SGHDT, CDR2 YYEEEE. V lost 3 bases to trimming and J lost 8 bases, with 14 bases between them. The CDR3 consists of 13 residues. In nucleotides, the CDR3 is TGTGCCAGCAGCTCCAGGCCTACCGGCGGCTACACCTTC. It is translated as CASSSRPTGGYTF.

This clonotype was counted many times. The rearrangement joins TRBV5-1 to TRBJ2-1; TRBD2 matches at 11 bases. Germline CDR1 SGHRS, CDR2 YFSETQ. Losses at the gene ends were 8 bases for V and 2 bases for J; bases not matched to a gene: 3. This CDR3 is 14 amino acids long. DNA of the CDR3: TGCGCCAGTGATAGCGGGGGGGCCTACAATGAGCAGTTCTTC. It is translated as CASDSGGAYNEQFF.

This clonotype was observed a few times. The chain links TRBV11-1 to TRBJ2-7, with a tentative D call TRBD1 (6 bases). Germline-derived CDR1 and CDR2 are SGHAT and FQDESV (reference sequence). This CDR3 region has 15 residues. V lost 5 bases, J lost 2 bases, and 16 bases lay in between. CDR3 amino acids: CASSPIPTGTYEQYF. CDR3 DNA sequence: TGTGCCAGCAGCCCAATCCCCACAGGGACCTACGAGCAGTACTTC.